This entry lists 17 T cell receptor beta chains sequenced from one sample in a study of vaccination effects on CD4 cells after COVID-19. Sequencing followed a ViraFEST assay step that expanded antigen-specific CD4+ T cells with viral peptide pools. Subsequent to a culture period of about nine days, CD4+ T cells were isolated. Every participant took two doses of the BNT162b2 or mRNA-1273 vaccine. The antigens of these receptors remain unknown. Assay used: immunoSEQ multiplex PCR; TCRdb lists only in-frame clones, some missing. The sample lists under 85,000 clones; roughly 80% were seen once. Sequenced material: CD4+ T cells from PBMCs cultured with HCoV-OC43 spike peptides, taken after COVID-19 vaccination. The subset was: HCoV-OC43 spike overlapping peptide pool stimulation. These TCRs come from a human donor who received a COVID-19 vaccine.

The V call is TRBV4-1, the J call TRBJ2-3, with no clear D. This CDR3 is built from 15 residues. V lost 1 base, J lost 0 bases, and 8 bases lay in between. Germline assignment: CDR1 MGHRA and CDR2 YSYEKL. CDR3 sequence: CASSQVGSSTDTQYF. For the CDR3, the DNA is TGCGCCAGCAGCCAAGTGGGATCAAGCACAGATACGCAGTATTTT.

This clone was picked up a small number of times. The rearrangement uses TRBV6-6 and TRBJ1-5; D unresolved. Germline CDR1 MNHNY, CDR2 SVGAGI (reference sequence). The CDR3 totals 13 residues. Between the trimmed V and J ends, which lost 10 bases and 0 bases, there was a span of 10 bases. Written as DNA, the CDR3 is TGTGCCATCTCGTCGGATAGCAATCAGCCCCAGCATTTT. Protein product: CAISSDSNQPQHF.

The V and J genes are TRBV4-1 and TRBJ2-1; D gene ambiguous. The length of the CDR3 is 13 residues. V lost 1 base and J lost 5, with 6 bases in between. Looked up from germline, CDR1 is MGHRA and CDR2 is YSYEKL. The CDR3 reads CASSQAENNEQFF. The CDR3 region has the DNA TGCGCCAGCAGCCAAGCCGAAAACAATGAGCAGTTCTTC.

This clone occurred once. The chain is built from TRBV5-1 and TRBJ2-1, with 9 bases identical to TRBD2. Trimming took 4 bases from V and 10 from J; bases not matched to a gene: 3. Germline loops: CDR1 SGHRS, CDR2 YFSETQ. This CDR3 has 12 residues. The CDR3: CASSLSGGEQFF. CDR3 coding DNA: TGCGCCAGCAGCCTTAGCGGGGGCGAGCAGTTCTTC.

Here the CDR3 DNA reads TGTGCCAGCAGCTTAGGTGGTTCCGAGCAGTACGTC. It translates to CASSLGGSEQYV. The rearrangement links TRBV7-9 to TRBJ2-7; no definite D call. V was pared by 1 base and J by 6 bases, with 7 bases between. CDR3 size: 12 residues. Germline values: CDR1 SEHNR, CDR2 FQNEAQ (reference sequence).

This clone has only one observation. This sequence joins TRBV9 and TRBJ2-1, with D possibly being TRBD1 (5 bases). The CDR3 consists of 19 residues. V shed 3 bases and J shed 4 bases, with 26 bases lying between them. Looked up from germline, CDR1 is SGDLS and CDR2 is YYNGEE. The CDR3 bases are TGTGCCAGCAGCGCGAGCCAGGGTACCCAAGTGACCCGTTACAATGAGCAGTTCTTC. Protein sequence: CASSASQGTQVTRYNEQFF.

The sample holds a few counts of this clone. This chain links TRBV7-3 with TRBJ1-1; D not certain. This CDR3 region has 15 residues. V dropped 1 base and J dropped 1 base, with 10 bases sitting between them. CDR1 is SGHTA, CDR2 FQGTGA, per germline. In DNA form, the CDR3 reads TGTGCCAGCAGCTTAAGCGAGGGTAGGAACACTGAAGCTTTCTTT. Its translation: CASSLSEGRNTEAFF.

CDR3 loop: CSVAGGGRDGYTF. The CDR3 DNA is TGCAGCGTTGCGGGAGGGGGAAGAGATGGCTACACCTTC. This chain connects TRBV29-1 to TRBJ1-2; TRBD1 is a possible D gene (6 bases). CDR3 length equals 13 residues. Germline CDR1 is SQVTM and CDR2 is ANQGSEA. Deletions cut 4 bases from V and 6 bases from J, with 15 bases between.

The genes are TRBV5-6 and TRBJ2-5; either TRBD1 or TRBD2 may supply D (6 bases each). The CDR3 loop spans 16 amino acids. The germline V gene encodes CDR1 SGHDT and CDR2 YYEEEE. V was trimmed by 0 bases and J by 5 bases, leaving 17 bases between them. CDR3 residues: CASSLVKRGLGETQYF. DNA of the CDR3: TGTGCCAGCAGCTTGGTTAAACGGGGGCTCGGGGAGACCCAGTACTTC.

This clone has more than one count but fewer than ten. The chain has TRBV18 and TRBJ2-1; TRBD1 aligns across 8 bases. The J segment lost 3 bases and the V segment lost 4 bases, leaving 11 bases of the junction unmatched. Germline V CDR1 and CDR2: KGHSH, LQKENI. The CDR3 runs 17 residues. The DNA for the CDR3 is TGTGCCAGCTCACAGAGGACAGGGCTAATCCTCTACAATGAGCAGTTCTTC. It is translated as CASSQRTGLILYNEQFF.

V and J are TRBV24-1 and TRBJ2-4; 7 bases are shared with TRBD1. V shed 3 bases and J 7 bases; nucleotides not matched to a gene: 11. The CDR3 is 16 residues long. CDR1 and CDR2 from the germline V gene are KGHDR and SFDVKD. In DNA, the CDR3 is TGTGCCACCAGTGATCATAAGACAGGGAACCCGAACATTCAGTACTTC. Its protein product is CATSDHKTGNPNIQYF.

This clone was seen just once. For the CDR3, the DNA is TGTGCCAGCTCACGTCCGGTCCCCCCTGGAAACACCATATATTTT. The encoded protein is CASSRPVPPGNTIYF. V gene TRBV18 combines with J gene TRBJ1-3; D not resolved. Germline V gives CDR1 KGHSH, CDR2 LQKENI. The CDR3 covers 15 residues. The V end was cut by 4 bases, the J end by 2 bases, with 12 bases between.

This clone was picked up one time. The chain couples TRBV11-2 to TRBJ2-3, with D perhaps matching TRBD2 (5 bases). Trimming removed 2 bases at V and 6 bases at J, with 15 bases between. CDR3 size: 15 residues. Germline loops: CDR1 SGHAT, CDR2 FQNNGV. This chain's CDR3 is CASSLTKGARDTQYF. Here the CDR3 DNA reads TGTGCCAGCAGCTTAACCAAGGGAGCTCGGGATACGCAGTATTTT.

The sample holds a few counts of this clone. The chain recombines TRBV7-9 with TRBJ2-5; TRBD2 aligns across 15 bases. The CDR3 has 16 residues. The V gene end was trimmed by 0 bases and the J gene end by 4 bases; junction bases not matched to a gene: 0. Germline CDR1 reads SEHNR; CDR2 reads FQNEAQ (reference sequence). CDR3 nucleotide sequence: TGTGCCAGCAGCTTAGCGGGACTAGCGGGGGGAGAGACCCAGTACTTC. This codes for CASSLAGLAGGETQYF. Drawing the rest from reference TRBV7-9 and TRBJ2-5, the complete variable domain is DTGVSQNPRHKITKRGQNVTFRCDPISEHNRLYWYRQTLGQGPEFLTYFQNEAQLEKSRLLSDRFSAERPKGSFSTLEIQRTEQGDSAMYLCASSLAGLAGGETQYFGPGTRLLVL.

The chain couples TRBV18 to TRBJ2-4, with D perhaps being TRBD1 or TRBD2 (5 bases each). V lost 4 bases and J lost 8, with 15 bases in between. Germline V lookup: CDR1 KGHSH, CDR2 LQKENI. CDR3 size: 14 residues. This CDR3 reads CASSRGSWGDIQYF. The CDR3 nucleotides read TGTGCCAGCTCACGGGGCAGTTGGGGAGACATTCAGTACTTC.

The chain joins TRBV19 to TRBJ1-1, with D possibly being TRBD1 (6 bases). There are 11 residues in the CDR3. Trimming cost V 6 bases and J 7 bases, with 9 bases left between them. Germline V gives CDR1 LNHDA, CDR2 SQIVND (reference sequence). CDR3 coding DNA: TGTGCCAGTAGCAACAGGGTTGAAGCTTTCTTT. This gives the protein CASSNRVEAFF.

The chain combines TRBV30 with TRBJ1-2; 8 nucleotides align to TRBD1. The CDR3 contains 17 residues. Germline-derived CDR1 and CDR2 are GTSNPN and SVGIG (reference sequence). Trimming cost V 0 bases and J 2 bases; bases outside gene matches: 11. Here the CDR3 DNA reads TGTGCCTGGAGTGTGGGCCTTGACAGGGGCCCCAACTATGGCTACACCTTC. Translation gives CAWSVGLDRGPNYGYTF.